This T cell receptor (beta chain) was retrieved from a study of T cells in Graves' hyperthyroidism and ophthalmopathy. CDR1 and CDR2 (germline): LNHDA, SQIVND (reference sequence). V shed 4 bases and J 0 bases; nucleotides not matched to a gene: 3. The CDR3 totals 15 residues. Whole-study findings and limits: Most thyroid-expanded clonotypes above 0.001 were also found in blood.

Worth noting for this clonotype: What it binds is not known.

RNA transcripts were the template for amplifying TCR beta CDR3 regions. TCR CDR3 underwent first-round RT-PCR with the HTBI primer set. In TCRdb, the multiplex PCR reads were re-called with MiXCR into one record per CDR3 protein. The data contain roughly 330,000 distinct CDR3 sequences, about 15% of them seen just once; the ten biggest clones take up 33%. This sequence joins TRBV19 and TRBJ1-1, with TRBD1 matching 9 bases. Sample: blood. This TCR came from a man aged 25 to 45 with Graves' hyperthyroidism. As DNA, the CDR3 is TGTGCCAGTAGTAACAGGGGGCGGATGAACACTGAAGCTTTCTTT. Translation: CASSNRGRMNTEAFF.